The 29 T cell receptor beta chains below all came from one sample that was sequenced in a study of cytomegalovirus exposure and HLA in healthy donors (TCRdb year 2017). Libraries were made using the immunoSEQ multiplex PCR assay. The multiplex PCR relied on a mix of 60 forward primers for TCR Vbeta segments and 13 reverse primers for TCR Jbeta segments. Imported from immuneACCESS, the table was reduced by TCRdb to in-frame sequences with V and J called. These copies leave out some clones; in studies compared against another copy, an unresolved V gene accounts for under half, and the cause of the remainder is not known. The sample table shows more than 130,000 clones, and roughly 80% are seen once. The top ten clones comprise 4% to 5% of the sample. The sequenced sample consisted of PBMCs. These receptors all stem from a man aged 40-49 years in good health and CMV-seropositive.

The chain links TRBV18 to TRBJ2-1; the match to TRBD2 covers 7 bases. Trimming at V came to 0 bases and at J to 7 bases, leaving 12 bases not matched to a gene. CDR1 and CDR2 (germline): KGHSH, LQKENI. The CDR3 covers 17 residues. The CDR3 region is CASSPPKRREGRNEQFF. CDR3 in DNA: TGTGCCAGCTCACCACCTAAGAGGAGGGAGGGCCGGAATGAGCAGTTCTTC.

This chain uses TRBV7-6 with TRBJ1-2; possibly TRBD1 for D (6 bases). Germline V gene lookup returns CDR1 SGHVS and CDR2 FNYEAQ. This CDR3 is built from 14 residues. The V end lost 5 bases, the J end lost 3 bases, and 13 bases lay between the germline ends. The CDR3 DNA follows: TGTGCCAGCAGCCCAGCGGGGGCCTACTATGGCTACACCTTC. This gives the protein CASSPAGAYYGYTF. Full variable domain (rest looked up from reference TRBV7-6 and TRBJ1-2): GAGVSQSPRYKVTKRGQDVALRCDPISGHVSLYWYRQALGQGPEFLTYFNYEAQQDKSGLPNDRFSAERPEGSISTLTIQRTEQRDSAMYRCASSPAGAYYGYTFGSGTRLTVV.

The chain uses TRBV27 and TRBJ2-7; 7 nucleotides match TRBD1. The V segment lost 5 bases and the J segment 0 bases; nucleotides outside the gene matches: 7. Germline lookup yields CDR1 MNHEY and CDR2 SMNVEV (reference sequence). The CDR3 length is 15 residues. The CDR3 sequence: CASSVDRAISYEQYF. The DNA for the CDR3 is TGTGCCAGCAGTGTAGACAGGGCCATCTCCTACGAGCAGTACTTC.

J is TRBJ2-3 and V is TRBV27; maybe TRBD1 (6 bases). Germline values: CDR1 MNHEY, CDR2 SMNVEV (reference sequence). The germline V and J ends were trimmed by 5 bases and 2 bases, with 17 bases remaining between them. This CDR3 comprises 16 residues. The CDR3: CASSPGRGRFTDTQYF. The CDR3 coding sequence is TGTGCCAGCAGTCCGGGCAGGGGTAGGTTCACAGATACGCAGTATTTT.

CDR3 region: CASSQNSLNTEAFF. The CDR3 coding sequence is TGTGCCAGCAGTCAAAACAGCTTGAACACTGAAGCTTTCTTT. The chain recombines TRBV6-6 with TRBJ1-1; D is unresolved. The germline V gene encodes CDR1 MNHNY and CDR2 SVGAGI (reference sequence). The length of the CDR3 is 14 residues. Trimming removed 5 bases at V and 0 bases at J, with 10 bases between.

J is TRBJ2-3 and V is TRBV25-1, with 10 bases lining up with TRBD1. Germline V gene sequence: CDR1 MGHDK, CDR2 SYGVNS. CDR3 length: 16 residues. V shed 6 bases and J 7 bases; nucleotides not matched to a gene: 13. CDR3 nucleotide sequence: TGTGCCAGCAGCCCGTTAGCGGACAGGGGGAACTATACGCAGTATTTT. The encoded protein is CASSPLADRGNYTQYF.

This sequence joins TRBV6-1 and TRBJ1-3; no clear D gene. CDR1 and CDR2 (germline): MNHNS, SASEGT. V gave up 3 bases and J gave up 0 bases, with 9 bases separating them. This CDR3 has 15 amino acids. The CDR3 DNA reads as TGTGCCAGCAGTGATGGGTGGAGCTCTGGAAACACCATATATTTT. Its protein product is CASSDGWSSGNTIYF.

The CDR3 DNA is TGTGCCAGCAGCGCGGGACTAGCGGCCGGGGAGCTGTTTTTT. Translating gives CASSAGLAAGELFF. This chain links TRBV9 with TRBJ2-2, with TRBD2 identical over 11 bases. The CDR3 loop spans 14 amino acids. Germline CDR1 and CDR2: SGDLS and YYNGEE. V lost 3 bases, J lost 6 bases, and 1 base stayed unmatched.

V and J are TRBV5-1 and TRBJ1-2; the D gene is possibly TRBD1 (6 bases). Between the trimmed V and J ends, which lost 0 bases and 6 bases, there was a span of 9 bases. This CDR3 has 13 residues. CDR1 and CDR2 (germline): SGHRS, YFSETQ. CDR3 sequence: CASSLEQGNGYTF. DNA for the CDR3: TGCGCCAGCAGCTTGGAACAGGGAAATGGCTACACCTTC.

The chain carries TRBV11-2 and TRBJ2-7, with 7 positions matching TRBD2. The CDR3 length is 13 residues. The ends lost 5 bases at V and 3 bases at J; junction bases unmatched: 4. CDR1 SGHAT and CDR2 FQNNGV come from the germline V gene. CDR3 residues: CASSKGLIYEQYF. DNA of the CDR3: TGTGCCAGCAGCAAGGGACTAATCTACGAGCAGTACTTC.

This chain uses TRBV30 with TRBJ2-7; D possibly corresponds to TRBD2 (6 bases). The CDR3 extends over 15 amino acids. Germline values: CDR1 GTSNPN, CDR2 SVGIG (reference sequence). The V end lost 0 bases, the J end lost 1 base, and 13 bases lay between the germline ends. In nucleotides, the CDR3 is TGTGCCTGGAGTGTACTCGGGGGTTCATCCTACGAGCAGTACTTC. This encodes CAWSVLGGSSYEQYF.

The rearrangement links TRBV7-9 to TRBJ2-5; D perhaps matches TRBD2 (6 bases). Germline V CDR1 and CDR2: SEHNR, FQNEAQ (reference sequence). V lost 0 bases, J lost 6 bases, and 11 bases lay in between. CDR3 size: 14 residues. Here the CDR3 reads CASSLAPSAKTQYF. The CDR3 bases are TGTGCCAGCAGCTTAGCGCCTAGCGCAAAGACCCAGTACTTC.

V is TRBV5-1 and J is TRBJ2-2, with no clear D. There are 13 residues in the CDR3. V gave up 4 bases and J gave up 3 bases, with 7 bases separating them. Germline V CDR1 and CDR2: SGHRS, YFSETQ. The CDR3 region has the DNA TGCGCCAGCAGCGCTCAGGACACCGGGGAGCTGTTTTTT. Amino acids: CASSAQDTGELFF.

In its sample, this clone was seen once. This chain links TRBV4-3 with TRBJ2-5; 7 bases align to TRBD2. The CDR3 is made up of 13 amino acids. With V trimmed by 4 bases and J by 3 bases, 2 bases remained unmatched. CDR1 and CDR2 from the germline V gene are LGHNA and YSLEER. The CDR3 DNA follows: TGCGCCAGCAGCCCGGGACTAAAAGAGACCCAGTACTTC. This encodes CASSPGLKETQYF.

The V gene is TRBV7-2, the J gene TRBJ1-2; 7 nucleotides align to TRBD1. CDR1 and CDR2 from the germline V gene are SGHTA and FQGNSA. J was trimmed by 8 bases and V by 2 bases; bases with no gene match: 8. The CDR3 totals 14 residues. For the CDR3, the DNA is TGTGCCAGCAGCTTACCTACAGGGGTAAGCGGCTACACCTTC. Residues: CASSLPTGVSGYTF.

The chain couples TRBV5-1 to TRBJ2-7; D not resolved. Between the trimmed V and J ends, which lost 2 bases and 1 base, there was a span of 7 bases. The CDR3 is made up of 13 amino acids. In germline, CDR1 is SGHRS, CDR2 YFSETQ. CDR3 coding DNA: TGCGCCAGCAGCTTACACGAATCCTACGAGCAGTACTTC. This gives the protein CASSLHESYEQYF.

The chain joins TRBV5-1 to TRBJ2-1; D possibly corresponds to TRBD1 (6 bases). This CDR3 has 15 residues. V dropped 4 bases and J dropped 4 bases, with 15 bases sitting between them. The V gene's germline CDR1 is SGHRS and CDR2 YFSETQ. The CDR3 DNA sequence: TGCGCCAGCAGCCCCACCGGGGACAAATACAATGAGCAGTTCTTC. Its translation: CASSPTGDKYNEQFF.

CDR3 residues: CASSGAGGYNEQFF. CDR3 DNA: TGTGCCAGCAGCGGTGCGGGGGGGTACAATGAGCAGTTCTTC. V gene TRBV7-2 combines with J gene TRBJ2-1; 9 bases match TRBD2. J gave up 4 bases and V 5 bases, and 3 bases lay outside the gene matches. CDR3 size: 14 residues. In germline, CDR1 is SGHTA, CDR2 FQGNSA. Complete variable domain (other parts from reference TRBV7-2 and TRBJ2-1): GAGVSQSPSNKVTEKGKDVELRCDPISGHTALYWYRQSLGQGLEFLIYFQGNSAPDKSGLPSDRFSAERTGGSVSTLTIQRTQQEDSAVYLCASSGAGGYNEQFFGPGTRLTVL.

The V gene is TRBV7-9, the J gene TRBJ2-5; TRBD2 aligns across 9 bases. The V and J ends lost 3 bases and 7 bases, in that order; junction bases with no gene match: 6. CDR1 and CDR2 from the germline V gene are SEHNR and FQNEAQ (reference sequence). The CDR3 is made up of 14 amino acids. CDR3 nucleotide sequence: TGTGCCAGCAGCTTGGCGGGAGGGGAGAGGACCCAGTACTTC. Translation gives CASSLAGGERTQYF.

V is TRBV10-2 and J is TRBJ2-1, with TRBD2 matching over 8 bases. Unmatched junction bases numbered 3, after V lost 2 bases and J lost 0 bases. The CDR3 sequence is 16 residues long. Germline CDR1 and CDR2: WSHSY and SAAADI. CDR3 DNA sequence: TGCGCCAGCAGTGAGCTAGCGGGTTACTCCTACAATGAGCAGTTCTTC. Translated: CASSELAGYSYNEQFF.

The chain links TRBV5-1 to TRBJ2-6; 9 positions match TRBD1. Trimming removed 2 bases from V and 0 bases from J; junction bases left unmatched: 12. From germline, CDR1 is SGHRS and CDR2 YFSETQ. The CDR3 runs to 20 residues. CDR3 protein: CASSFTTGGPTASGANVLTF. The CDR3 coding sequence is TGCGCCAGCAGCTTTACGACAGGGGGACCTACTGCCTCTGGGGCCAACGTCCTGACTTTC.

This clone has a handful of counts. The CDR3 DNA reads as TGTGCCTGGAGTGATCGTACTAGCGGCCCCGCGTATGGCTACACCTTC. Its translation is CAWSDRTSGPAYGYTF. This chain uses TRBV30 with TRBJ1-2; the D is unclear. CDR1 and CDR2 from the germline V gene are GTSNPN and SVGIG (reference sequence). There are 16 residues in the CDR3. V lost 1 base and J 5 bases, leaving 20 bases between the germline ends.

V gene TRBV30 combines with J gene TRBJ1-2; the D is unclear. Deletions cut 3 bases from V and 8 bases from J, with 19 bases between. This CDR3 region has 14 residues. In germline, CDR1 is GTSNPN, CDR2 SVGIG (reference sequence). This CDR3 reads CAWSQTSAIKGYTF. The DNA of the CDR3 is TGTGCCTGGAGCCAGACTTCCGCCATTAAGGGCTACACCTTC. Variable domain in full (rest from reference TRBV30 and TRBJ1-2): SQTIHQWPATLVQPVGSPLSLECTVEGTSNPNLYWYRQAAGRGLQLLFYSVGIGQISSEVPQNLSASRPQDRQFILSSKKLLLSDSGFYLCAWSQTSAIKGYTFGSGTRLTVV.

The DNA for the CDR3 is TGTGCCACCAGCAGGGCCCGGCGGGGGGACTACGAGCAGTACTTC. As protein: CATSRARRGDYEQYF. V and J are TRBV15 and TRBJ2-7; 8 bases agree with TRBD2. Trimming at V came to 3 bases and at J to 3 bases, leaving 7 bases not matched to a gene. This CDR3 has 15 amino acids. Germline CDR1 LNHNV, CDR2 YYDKDF (reference sequence).

This clone turned up a few times. The chain uses TRBV18 and TRBJ2-7, with 10 nucleotides matching TRBD2. After removal of 8 bases from V and 1 base from J, the junction contained 5 bases not matched to a gene. The CDR3 extends over 14 amino acids. Germline values: CDR1 KGHSH, CDR2 LQKENI. The CDR3 reads CASAQTSGSYEQYF. The CDR3 DNA follows: TGTGCCAGCGCTCAGACTAGCGGGTCCTACGAGCAGTACTTC. Full variable domain (missing parts from reference TRBV18 and TRBJ2-7): NAGVMQNPRHLVRRRGQEARLRCSPMKGHSHVYWYRQLPEEGLKFMVYLQKENIIDESGMPKERFSAEFPKEGPSILRIQQVVRGDSAAYFCASAQTSGSYEQYFGPGTRLTVT.

The chain combines TRBV2 with TRBJ1-1; 7 bases line up with TRBD1. The junction had 16 bases not matched to a gene; V was cut back by 1 base and J by 5 bases. The CDR3 covers 18 residues. Germline CDR1 is SNHLY and CDR2 is FYNNEI. The CDR3 nucleotides read TGTGCCAGCAGTGAAGGACGTTGGGGCAGGGGGTCTAGTACTGAAGCTTTCTTT. Its translation: CASSEGRWGRGSSTEAFF.

The chain employs TRBV14 and TRBJ1-2; 9 nucleotides line up with TRBD1. Germline-derived CDR1 and CDR2 are SGHDN and FVKESK. The CDR3 loop spans 15 amino acids. V was pared by 5 bases and J by 4 bases, with 8 bases of the junction left unmatched. CDR3 in amino acids: CASSFPGTGIYGYTF. The CDR3 DNA is TGTGCCAGCAGCTTTCCCGGGACAGGGATCTATGGCTACACCTTC.

V and J are TRBV13 and TRBJ2-6; D unclear. This CDR3 contains 16 residues. CDR1 and CDR2 (germline): PRHDT, FYEKMQ (reference sequence). V was clipped by 5 bases and J by 0 bases, with 11 bases between them. The CDR3 sequence: CASSTWPRSGANVLTF. For the CDR3, the DNA is TGTGCCAGCAGCACGTGGCCCCGCTCTGGGGCCAACGTCCTGACTTTC.

This chain connects TRBV5-4 to TRBJ2-2; weak D call: TRBD2 (5 bases). Germline loops: CDR1 SGHNT, CDR2 YYREEE (reference sequence). The V end lost 0 bases, the J end lost 6 bases, and 12 bases lay between the germline ends. The CDR3 is 15 amino acids. The CDR3 protein is CASSLGGRHAGELFF. DNA for the CDR3: TGTGCCAGCAGCTTGGGAGGGCGACATGCCGGGGAGCTGTTTTTT.